This T cell receptor beta chain is from a study of blood T cell repertoires in COVID-19. Study-level background: Whether acute or convalescent, the COVID-19 samples came from the United States, Italy and Spain. T cells, B-cell-depleted T cells, or PBMCs provided the cDNA or gDNA that served as material.

The trim removed 3 bases at V and 10 bases at J, leaving 6 bases unmatched. This CDR3 has 15 amino acids. CDR1 is MGHDK and CDR2 is SYGVNS in the germline V gene. Original data processing: Amplification of reference gene primers was used by the study to estimate nucleated cell counts. Libraries were prepared by immunoSEQ multiplex PCR; TCRdb keeps only in-frame clonotypes and omits some of them. V and J calls and clone size follow that table, whereas D and trimming were derived from the DNA. Of 250,000 to 300,000 clones listed, roughly nine tenths were seen once; the top ten hold less than 2.5%. The V gene is TRBV25-1, the J gene TRBJ1-6; the match to TRBD1 covers 10 bases. This sequence originates from a middle-aged man with acute or convalescent COVID-19. The sample taken for sequencing was peripheral blood. The CDR3 DNA reads as TGTGCCAGCAGTGACCCCGGGACAGGGGTATCACCCCTCCACTTT. Its translation is CASSDPGTGVSPLHF.